Presented here are 11 T cell receptor beta chains from one specimen sequenced in a study of shared clonotypes between healthy human individuals (dated by TCRdb to between 2020 and 2021). Library construction relied on the immunoSEQ multiplex PCR assay. Here the immuneACCESS table is served through TCRdb, limited to in-frame sequences with V and J called. Missing clones are a known gap in these copies; in checked studies unresolved V genes cover under half, and the rest lacks a known reason. This sample comprises 2,500,000 or so clones, under 95% of them detected only once. Together, the top ten hold around 0.35% of the sample. The sample taken for sequencing was naive CD4+ T cells from PBMCs. Explained via the paper, the cell subset or site label denotes: CD45RA+ positively selected. These receptors came from a man between 18 and 29 years old in good health. Some clones in this sample may be carry-over from other donors' samples.

The CDR3 reads CAWSVLHRALYNEQFF. In nucleotides, the CDR3 is TGTGCCTGGAGTGTACTGCACAGGGCACTATACAATGAGCAGTTCTTC. This chain connects TRBV30 to TRBJ2-1, with D possibly matching TRBD1 (6 bases). V lost 0 bases and J lost 4, with 16 bases in between. The CDR3 sequence is 16 residues long. Germline V gene lookup returns CDR1 GTSNPN and CDR2 SVGIG (reference sequence).

This clone has just a few counts. The CDR3 sequence: CASSLASGGNTEAFF. The CDR3 DNA sequence: TGTGCCAGCAGCTTAGCGTCGGGTGGGAACACTGAAGCTTTCTTT. The V gene is TRBV7-6, the J gene TRBJ1-1; D gene uncertain. V lost 0 bases to trimming and J lost 1 base, with 9 bases between them. Germline V gene data show CDR1 as SGHVS and CDR2 as FNYEAQ. The CDR3 consists of 15 residues.

The chain has TRBV5-4 and TRBJ2-2, with 14 nucleotides matching TRBD2. CDR3 size: 18 residues. V shed 0 bases, J shed 6 bases, and the junction held 7 bases outside the gene matches. The germline gives CDR1 SGHNT, CDR2 YYREEE (reference sequence). Written as DNA, the CDR3 is TGTGCCAGCAGCTTGGGTGGACTAGCGGGAGGTATCGCCGGGGAGCTGTTTTTT. Its translation: CASSLGGLAGGIAGELFF.

The chain employs TRBV28 and TRBJ1-1; D gene unclear. Germline V gene sequence: CDR1 MDHEN, CDR2 SYDVKM. V lost 7 bases, J lost 1 base, and 13 bases lay in between. This CDR3 contains 14 residues. The CDR3 sequence: CASTGPGGNTEAFF. DNA of the CDR3: TGTGCCAGCACGGGCCCCGGAGGGAACACTGAAGCTTTCTTT.

This clone was counted once. CDR3 protein: CSVDVRAGEQYF. In nucleotides, the CDR3 is TGCAGCGTTGATGTTCGGGCAGGCGAGCAGTACTTC. The J gene is TRBJ2-7, the V gene TRBV29-1; D remains ambiguous. Germline V gene sequence: CDR1 SQVTM, CDR2 ANQGSEA. V was shortened by 3 bases and J by 6 bases, with 12 bases between the two germline ends. This CDR3 is built from 12 residues.

The gene calls are TRBV25-1 and TRBJ1-3; D gene unclear. Trimming removed 1 base at V and 0 bases at J, with 7 bases between. Germline CDR1 MGHDK, CDR2 SYGVNS. The CDR3 spans 15 residues. CDR3 DNA: TGTGCCAGCAGTGAATCTGCTACCTCTGGAAACACCATATATTTT. Its protein is CASSESATSGNTIYF. The variable domain in full, completed from reference TRBV25-1 and TRBJ1-3, reads EADIYQTPRYLVIGTGKKITLECSQTMGHDKMYWYQQDPGMELHLIHYSYGVNSTEKGDLSSESTVSRIRTEHFPLTLESARPSHTSQYLCASSESATSGNTIYFGEGSWLTVV.

V gene TRBV28 combines with J gene TRBJ2-6; D gene unclear. The V gene's germline CDR1 is MDHEN and CDR2 SYDVKM. This CDR3 comprises 15 residues. Trimming removed 6 bases at V and 0 bases at J, with 9 bases between. CDR3 loop: CASSQFFSGANVLTF. CDR3 nucleotides: TGTGCCAGCAGCCAATTTTTCTCTGGGGCCAACGTCCTGACTTTC.

The J gene is TRBJ2-5, the V gene TRBV30; tentative D call: TRBD1 (6 bases). Germline loops: CDR1 GTSNPN, CDR2 SVGIG (reference sequence). The CDR3 covers 14 residues. V dropped 0 bases and J dropped 2 bases, with 10 bases sitting between them. The DNA of the CDR3 is TGTGCCTGGAGTGTCTGGCAGGGGCAAGAGACCCAGTACTTC. Translated: CAWSVWQGQETQYF.

This chain uses TRBV5-1 with TRBJ1-3; maybe TRBD1 (5 bases). This CDR3 contains 17 residues. The germline V and J ends were trimmed by 3 bases and 0 bases, with 16 bases remaining between them. Germline CDR1 SGHRS, CDR2 YFSETQ. CDR3 sequence: CASSYTGLRDSGNTIYF. The CDR3 nucleotides are TGCGCCAGCAGCTACACAGGACTCAGGGACTCTGGAAACACCATATATTTT.

The J gene is TRBJ1-4, the V gene TRBV28, with 7 bases identical to TRBD1. V lost 3 bases and J lost 12; bases outside the gene matches: 13. Germline V gene sequence: CDR1 MDHEN, CDR2 SYDVKM. This CDR3 has 15 amino acids. The CDR3 bases are TGTGCCAGCAGTTTCAACCGGGACAGCCAGACCGAACTGTTTTTT. Its translation: CASSFNRDSQTELFF.

The V and J genes are TRBV5-1 and TRBJ2-3; D possibly corresponds to TRBD1 (6 bases). V shed 9 bases and J shed 1 base, with 18 bases lying between them. In germline, CDR1 is SGHRS, CDR2 YFSETQ. The CDR3 runs 15 residues. CDR3 bases: TGCGCCACCTCCCAAGGGGGACCACGCACAGATACGCAGTATTTT. It is translated as CATSQGGPRTDTQYF.